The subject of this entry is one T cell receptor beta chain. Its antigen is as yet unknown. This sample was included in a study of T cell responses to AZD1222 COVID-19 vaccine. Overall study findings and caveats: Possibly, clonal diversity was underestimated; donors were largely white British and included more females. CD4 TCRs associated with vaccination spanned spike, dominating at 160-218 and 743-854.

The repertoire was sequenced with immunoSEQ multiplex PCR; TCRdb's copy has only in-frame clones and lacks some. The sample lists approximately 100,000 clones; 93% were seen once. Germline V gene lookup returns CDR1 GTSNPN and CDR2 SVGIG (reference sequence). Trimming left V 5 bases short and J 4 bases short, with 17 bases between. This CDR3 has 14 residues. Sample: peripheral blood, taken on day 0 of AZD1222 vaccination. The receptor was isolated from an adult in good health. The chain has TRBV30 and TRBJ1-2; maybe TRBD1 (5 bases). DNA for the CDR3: TGTGCCTGGGAACCCTGGGGCAGAGGCTATGGCTACACCTTC. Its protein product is CAWEPWGRGYGYTF.